The 19 T cell receptor beta chains below all came from one sample that was sequenced in a study of blood T cell repertoires in COVID-19. Measured with immunoSEQ multiplex PCR; TCRdb has only the in-frame clones, and not every one. The sample records 120,000 to 150,000 clones, 84% being singletons. Sample: PBMCs or T cells enriched from blood (not recorded which). The receptors come from a man aged 45-65 years in a cohort exposed to, infected with or recovered from COVID-19 (not recorded which).

This clone has only a few counts. The DNA of the CDR3 is TGTGCCTGGAGGGAGGACAGTAATGAAAAACTGTTTTTT. Residues: CAWREDSNEKLFF. The V and J genes are TRBV30 and TRBJ1-4; D perhaps matches TRBD1 (6 bases). V was pared by 3 bases and J by 4 bases, with 9 bases between. The germline gives CDR1 GTSNPN, CDR2 SVGIG (reference sequence). The CDR3 has 13 amino acids.

The chain couples TRBV5-4 to TRBJ2-7; 7 bases fit TRBD1. J gave up 6 bases and V 7 bases, and 10 bases lay outside the gene matches. There are 13 residues in the CDR3. Germline CDR1 and CDR2: SGHNT and YYREEE (reference sequence). CDR3 region: CASGRQGVFEQYF. The CDR3 DNA reads as TGTGCCAGCGGCCGGCAGGGGGTCTTCGAGCAGTACTTC.

CDR3 nucleotide sequence: TGTGCCAGCAGTAAACCCTTTATCGACTTCCTGGGAAACACCATATATTTT. Translated, it gives CASSKPFIDFLGNTIYF. This chain uses TRBV28 with TRBJ1-3, with D unclear. Germline loops: CDR1 MDHEN, CDR2 SYDVKM. The CDR3 loop spans 17 amino acids. Trimming shortened V by 5 bases and J by 4 bases, and 21 bases separated the two germline ends.

This chain joins TRBV28 and TRBJ2-7; weak D call: TRBD1 (5 bases). V lost 9 bases, J lost 0 bases, and 12 bases lay in between. The germline CDR1 and CDR2 sequences are MDHEN and SYDVKM. The CDR3 is made up of 13 amino acids. Written as DNA, the CDR3 is TGTGCCAGTCGCAGGGTCAACTCCTACGAGCAGTACTTC. This sequence encodes CASRRVNSYEQYF.

The CDR3 loop reads CATSERDRVGADTQYF. CDR3 nucleotide sequence: TGTGCCACCAGTGAACGAGACAGGGTGGGAGCAGATACGCAGTATTTT. The chain combines TRBV24-1 with TRBJ2-3; 7 bases fit TRBD1. The CDR3 runs to 16 residues. Germline trimming cut 4 bases from V and 4 bases from J; bases unmatched to any gene: 10. The germline V gene encodes CDR1 KGHDR and CDR2 SFDVKD.

This clone was recorded once. The chain combines TRBV5-6 with TRBJ2-1; 11 nucleotides line up with TRBD1. Germline V gene data show CDR1 as SGHDT and CDR2 as YYEEEE. The CDR3 loop spans 16 amino acids. The V segment lost 6 bases and the J segment 7 bases; nucleotides outside the gene matches: 12. As DNA, the CDR3 is TGTGCCAGCACCCCTGTAGAGGACAGGGGGCGGAATGAGCAGTTCTTC. Encoded protein: CASTPVEDRGRNEQFF.

This sequence joins TRBV10-3 and TRBJ1-2, with D unclear. Trimming took 11 bases from V and 2 from J, leaving 18 bases between them. The germline CDR1 and CDR2 sequences are ENHRY and SYGVKD. This CDR3 is built from 14 residues. CDR3 in DNA: TGTGCCGCCAGCCCCCATGCGGGAAACTATGGCTACACCTTC. Its translation: CAASPHAGNYGYTF.

About this clone: Other DNA variants within this sample encode the same CDR3. This sequence joins TRBV4-3 and TRBJ2-5, with 7 nucleotides matching TRBD1. Trimming at V came to 3 bases and at J to 6 bases, leaving 4 bases not matched to a gene. This CDR3 spans 13 amino acids. Germline V CDR1 and CDR2: LGHNA, YSLEER. CDR3 in amino acids: CASSQTRGQTQYF. The CDR3 DNA is TGCGCCAGCAGCCAGACAAGGGGGCAGACCCAGTACTTC.

The J gene is TRBJ2-7, the V gene TRBV6-1, with 7 bases that match TRBD1. Trimming cost V 2 bases and J 0 bases; bases outside gene matches: 4. The CDR3 totals 15 residues. Germline V gives CDR1 MNHNS, CDR2 SASEGT. CDR3 amino acids: CASSEPGTASYEQYF. The CDR3 coding sequence is TGTGCCAGCAGTGAACCCGGGACAGCCTCCTACGAGCAGTACTTC.

This clone has more than one count but fewer than ten. This chain links TRBV7-2 with TRBJ1-1; 7 bases agree with TRBD1. V shed 5 bases and J 1 base; nucleotides not matched to a gene: 7. From germline, CDR1 is SGHTA and CDR2 FQGNSA. The CDR3 runs 15 residues. The CDR3 spells CASSPRQGRNTEAFF. The CDR3 bases are TGTGCCAGCAGCCCACGACAGGGTAGGAACACTGAAGCTTTCTTT.

This chain connects TRBV7-9 to TRBJ1-1, with 7 bases lining up with TRBD1. CDR3 length equals 17 residues. V was pared by 3 bases and J by 1 base, with 11 bases of the junction left unmatched. Germline V gene data show CDR1 as SEHNR and CDR2 as FQNEAQ (reference sequence). CDR3 residues: CASSFRQGRGRNTEAFF. Written as DNA, the CDR3 is TGTGCCAGCAGCTTCCGACAGGGAAGGGGGAGGAACACTGAAGCTTTCTTT.

This chain connects TRBV19 to TRBJ1-1; 7 bases are a match to TRBD1. V lost 6 bases to trimming and J lost 1 base; unmatched junction nucleotides: 8. Germline V CDR1 and CDR2: LNHDA, SQIVND (reference sequence). This CDR3 is built from 15 residues. CDR3 sequence reads: CASRISGTANTEAFF. The DNA of the CDR3 is TGTGCCAGTAGGATATCCGGGACAGCGAACACTGAAGCTTTCTTT.

The chain employs TRBV18 and TRBJ2-5; a possible D gene is TRBD2 (5 bases). The V gene lost 3 bases and the J gene lost 4 bases, with 9 bases spanning the gap. The CDR3 sequence is 13 residues long. CDR1 KGHSH and CDR2 LQKENI come from the germline V gene. The CDR3 spells CASSPDLSETQYF. The CDR3 nucleotides are TGTGCCAGCTCACCGGACTTATCAGAGACCCAGTACTTC.

The V call is TRBV7-8, the J call TRBJ1-5; TRBD1 matches 8 bases. With V trimmed by 5 bases and J by 5 bases, 8 bases remained unmatched. Germline CDR1 and CDR2: SGHVS and FQNEAQ. The CDR3 loop spans 15 amino acids. Here the CDR3 reads CASSPPDRDHQPQHF. The CDR3 DNA reads TGTGCCAGCAGCCCACCGGACAGGGACCATCAGCCCCAGCATTTT.

This sequence joins TRBV7-2 and TRBJ1-4; D not resolved. The CDR3 has 15 residues. The germline V gene has CDR1 SGHTA and CDR2 FQGNSA. V was cut by 3 bases and J by 1 base, with 9 bases left in between. The CDR3 reads CASSLTTGTNEKLFF. In nucleotides, the CDR3 is TGTGCCAGCAGCTTGACCACGGGAACTAATGAAAAACTGTTTTTT. Supplemented by reference TRBV7-2 and TRBJ1-4, the full variable domain reads GAGVSQSPSNKVTEKGKDVELRCDPISGHTALYWYRQSLGQGLEFLIYFQGNSAPDKSGLPSDRFSAERTGGSVSTLTIQRTQQEDSAVYLCASSLTTGTNEKLFFGSGTQLSVL.

CDR3 bases: TGTGCCACCAGTGATTCAGGAACCAATCAGCCCCAGCATTTT. This encodes CATSDSGTNQPQHF. The chain links TRBV24-1 to TRBJ1-5, with unresolved D. Germline V gene sequence: CDR1 KGHDR, CDR2 SFDVKD. The CDR3 is 14 amino acids. The germline V and J ends were trimmed by 2 bases and 3 bases, with 7 bases remaining between them.

The chain combines TRBV6-5 with TRBJ1-4, with 8 bases matching TRBD1. The germline V gene encodes CDR1 MNHEY and CDR2 SVGAGI. The CDR3 length is 14 residues. Trimming took 5 bases from V and 9 from J; bases not matched to a gene: 8. This CDR3 is CASSMDRERQKLFF. The CDR3 nucleotides read TGTGCCAGCAGTATGGACAGGGAACGGCAAAAACTGTTTTTT.

The rearrangement joins TRBV30 to TRBJ1-5; 7 bases match TRBD1. This CDR3 comprises 17 residues. V dropped 1 base and J dropped 6; count of bases not matched to a gene: 15. Germline V CDR1 and CDR2: GTSNPN, SVGIG (reference sequence). The CDR3 loop reads CAWSGQGSVRGSQPQHF. The CDR3 DNA follows: TGTGCCTGGAGTGGACAAGGGTCGGTCAGGGGGTCTCAGCCCCAGCATTTT. The whole variable domain, filled in from reference TRBV30 and TRBJ1-5, reads SQTIHQWPATLVQPVGSPLSLECTVEGTSNPNLYWYRQAAGRGLQLLFYSVGIGQISSEVPQNLSASRPQDRQFILSSKKLLLSDSGFYLCAWSGQGSVRGSQPQHFGDGTRLSIL.

The CDR3: CATSDPYRDGTGELFF. The CDR3 DNA reads as TGTGCCACCAGTGACCCCTACAGGGACGGTACCGGGGAGCTGTTTTTT. The chain combines TRBV24-1 with TRBJ2-2; TRBD1 is a possible D gene (6 bases). The V gene's germline CDR1 is KGHDR and CDR2 SFDVKD. The ends were cut back, 4 bases at V and 5 bases at J, with 16 bases in the middle. There are 16 residues in the CDR3.